This TCR beta chain is drawn from a study of cytomegalovirus exposure and HLA in healthy donors. Study-level information: A previous analysis identified 100 million or so unique TCR beta sequences derived from approximately 190 million T cells. Drawn from HLA-typed donors, approximately 86 million unique TCRs were held in an early data release. Overall study results and limits: Rarity held for most TCR sequences, but there were some public TCRs that occurred in many donors.

Per germline, CDR1 GTSNPN and CDR2 SVGIG (reference sequence). V shed 2 bases and J 7 bases; nucleotides not matched to a gene: 4. This CDR3 comprises 12 residues. 60 Vbeta and 13 Jbeta primers were used in PCR. Measured with immunoSEQ multiplex PCR; TCRdb has only the in-frame clones, and not every one. Of 95,000 to 100,000 clones detected, about 80% appear once; the ten largest clones hold 4.1%. Worth noting for this clone: Its specificity is unknown.

The specimen sequenced was PBMCs. The rearrangement links TRBV30 to TRBJ1-2; 7 nucleotides agree with TRBD1. The TCR was taken from a middle-aged man in good health and CMV-seronegative. In nucleotides, the CDR3 is TGTGCCTGGAGTACAGGGGCCGGTGGCTACACCTTC. The encoded protein is CAWSTGAGGYTF.